This T cell receptor (beta chain) comes out of a study of naive and memory T cell subsets. Cells stained for CD3, CD4, CD8, CD45RA and CD27 were sorted into four subsets. As for this clonotype: A read error may account for a junction end that differs from germline.

Two oligonucleotides, mixed equimolar, formed the beta constant-region primer covering TRBC1 and TRBC2. Ligated cDNA was amplified by four rounds of PCR with nested alpha and beta constant-region primers and SP2. TCRdb passed the UMI-ligation and nested PCR reads through MiXCR, listing each CDR3 protein once. The sample lists 95,000 to 150,000 distinct CDR3 sequences; 36% were seen once. This CDR3 spans 14 amino acids. Germline V CDR1 and CDR2: LGHDT, YNNKEL (reference sequence). The sequencing input was central memory CD4+ T cells from blood. The source of this sequence is a human donor in good health. The chain joins TRBV3-1 to TRBJ1-2; no firm D call. Here the CDR3 reads CASSPGQTLYRYTF. In DNA form, the CDR3 reads TGTGCCAGCAGCCCCGGGCAAACCCTCTATCGCTACACCTTC.